Shown below are 26 T cell receptor beta chains from a single sample sequenced in a study of blood T cell repertoires in COVID-19. Sequencing was performed with immunoSEQ multiplex PCR; in TCRdb, only in-frame clones are kept and a portion is missing. The sample carries 200,000 to 300,000 clones, 86% recorded once. The sequenced sample was peripheral blood. The receptors derive from a man aged 25 to 40 with active or convalescent COVID-19.

The rearrangement links TRBV27 to TRBJ2-5; 9 bases line up with TRBD1. Germline V gene data show CDR1 as MNHEY and CDR2 as SMNVEV (reference sequence). This CDR3 comprises 14 residues. Trimming took 6 bases from V and 4 from J; bases not matched to a gene: 6. The CDR3 protein is CASSERQGGETQYF. In DNA, the CDR3 is TGTGCCAGCAGCGAACGACAGGGGGGAGAGACCCAGTACTTC.

The V call is TRBV12-3 or TRBV12-4, the J call TRBJ1-1, with D possibly TRBD1 on 6 matching bases. V was trimmed by 10 bases and J by 10 bases, leaving 19 bases between them. This CDR3 comprises 12 residues. CDR3 DNA: TGTGCCACTACGGGGGGGCGGAAGGGAGCTTTCTTT. This translates into CATTGGRKGAFF.

The J gene is TRBJ2-3, the V gene TRBV6-5; TRBD2 matches at 11 bases. Germline V gene lookup returns CDR1 MNHEY and CDR2 SVGAGI. Trimming at V came to 6 bases and at J to 7 bases, leaving 9 bases not matched to a gene. This CDR3 contains 15 residues. Written as DNA, the CDR3 is TGTGCCAGCAGCACCCTAGCGGGGGGAATACATACGCAGTATTTT. Protein sequence: CASSTLAGGIHTQYF.

The J gene is TRBJ1-1, the V gene TRBV15; TRBD1 agrees at 7 bases. The ends lost 1 base at V and 7 bases at J; junction bases unmatched: 15. Germline CDR1 reads LNHNV; CDR2 reads YYDKDF (reference sequence). The CDR3 sequence is 17 residues long. The CDR3: CATSRATTGPDFDEAFF. Here the CDR3 DNA reads TGTGCCACCAGCAGAGCTACGACAGGGCCGGATTTTGATGAAGCTTTCTTT. The full variable domain, with the rest looked up from reference TRBV15 and TRBJ1-1, is DAMVIQNPRYQVTQFGKPVTLSCSQTLNHNVMYWYQQKSSQAPKLLFHYYDKDFNNEADTPDNFQSRRPNTSFCFLDIRSPGLGDTAMYLCATSRATTGPDFDEAFFGQGTRLTVV.

The chain links TRBV27 to TRBJ2-2, with D possibly being TRBD2 (6 bases). CDR3 length: 16 amino acids. In germline, CDR1 is MNHEY, CDR2 SMNVEV (reference sequence). V dropped 8 bases and J dropped 1 base, with 17 bases sitting between them. This CDR3 is CASQFSGGLNTGELFF. The CDR3 DNA reads TGTGCCAGCCAGTTTAGCGGAGGCTTGAACACCGGGGAGCTGTTTTTT.

The chain uses TRBV4-3 and TRBJ2-2, with TRBD2 identical over 8 bases. Germline V gene lookup returns CDR1 LGHNA and CDR2 YSLEER. This CDR3 has 14 amino acids. The V gene end was trimmed by 6 bases and the J gene end by 6 bases; junction bases not matched to a gene: 6. Here the CDR3 DNA reads TGCGCCAGCAGGGGTAGCGGGGAACCCGGGGAGCTGTTTTTT. Protein product: CASRGSGEPGELFF.

The chain has TRBV11-2 and TRBJ1-5; a possible D gene is TRBD1 (6 bases). The germline V and J ends were trimmed by 5 bases and 3 bases, with 17 bases remaining between them. The germline V gene has CDR1 SGHAT and CDR2 FQNNGV. The CDR3 sequence is 16 residues long. CDR3 region: CASSATGIGSNQPQHF. The CDR3, as DNA: TGTGCCAGCAGCGCGACAGGAATTGGGTCCAATCAGCCCCAGCATTTT.

This chain links TRBV7-2 with TRBJ2-7; tentative D call: TRBD2 (7 bases). Germline V gene data show CDR1 as SGHTA and CDR2 as FQGNSA. The CDR3 length is 15 residues. V shed 1 base and J shed 3 bases, with 13 bases lying between them. CDR3 residues: CASSLVGGGHYEQYF. CDR3 DNA: TGTGCCAGCAGCTTAGTTGGGGGGGGGCACTACGAGCAGTACTTC.

This sequence joins TRBV11-2 and TRBJ2-1; 12 nucleotides align to TRBD2. The CDR3 contains 15 residues. With 5 bases clipped from V and 8 bases from J, the junction kept 7 bases outside the gene matches. Germline V gene lookup returns CDR1 SGHAT and CDR2 FQNNGV. CDR3 DNA: TGTGCCAGCAGCCCTTGGCTAGCGGGGGGGGATGAGCAGTTCTTC. Residues: CASSPWLAGGDEQFF.

The chain is built from TRBV9 and TRBJ1-1, with a tentative D call TRBD1 (5 bases). Between the trimmed V and J ends, which lost 0 bases and 5 bases, there was a span of 11 bases. The germline V gene encodes CDR1 SGDLS and CDR2 YYNGEE. The CDR3 has 14 amino acids. The CDR3 region is CASSVESGNTEAFF. The DNA for the CDR3 is TGTGCCAGCAGCGTAGAATCAGGGAATACTGAAGCTTTCTTT.

This clone has a single count. The chain recombines TRBV27 with TRBJ1-1; 7 bases line up with TRBD1. The CDR3 spans 15 residues. V lost 7 bases to trimming and J lost 6 bases; unmatched junction nucleotides: 14. Germline-derived CDR1 and CDR2 are MNHEY and SMNVEV (reference sequence). CDR3 in amino acids: CASTGSGTDIAEAFF. Written as DNA, the CDR3 is TGTGCCAGCACCGGATCCGGGACAGATATCGCTGAAGCTTTCTTT.

This clone has just one count. The gene calls are TRBV2 and TRBJ2-5; 7 bases agree with TRBD2. Trimming at V came to 2 bases and at J to 5 bases, leaving 8 bases not matched to a gene. The CDR3 runs to 15 residues. The germline V gene encodes CDR1 SNHLY and CDR2 FYNNEI. CDR3 coding DNA: TGTGCCAGCAGTGAATCGCGGGGGTTTGGTGAGACCCAGTACTTC. Translation gives CASSESRGFGETQYF.

The rearrangement uses TRBV5-5 and TRBJ1-4; D call uncertain. Deletions cut 5 bases from V and 0 bases from J, with 17 bases between. This CDR3 spans 17 amino acids. The germline gives CDR1 SGHKS, CDR2 YYEKEE (reference sequence). The CDR3 DNA is TGTGCCAGCAGTAACGCAGTAACGATACCAACTAATGAAAAACTGTTTTTT. This translates into CASSNAVTIPTNEKLFF.

The V and J genes are TRBV3-1 (or the pseudogene TRBV3-2) and TRBJ2-4; no clear D. CDR1 and CDR2 from the germline V gene are LGHDT and YNNKEL (reference sequence). With 4 bases removed from V and 0 bases from J, the gap between germline ends came to 10 bases. This CDR3 is built from 15 residues. Here the CDR3 reads CASSPAYGAKNIQYF. Written as DNA, the CDR3 is TGTGCCAGCAGCCCTGCGTACGGAGCCAAAAACATTCAGTACTTC.

The chain carries TRBV5-4 and TRBJ1-2, with D possibly being TRBD1 (6 bases). The CDR3 totals 14 residues. The germline CDR1 and CDR2 sequences are SGHNT and YYREEE (reference sequence). The V end lost 4 bases, the J end lost 8 bases, and 18 bases lay between the germline ends. Here the CDR3 DNA reads TGTGCCAGCAGCCTGGGGGCAGGGTTGGTAGGCTACACCTTC. Its protein is CASSLGAGLVGYTF.

As to this clone: Just one base apart from a much larger clone, this may be a read error. The gene calls are TRBV3-1 (or the pseudogene TRBV3-2) and TRBJ2-7; D remains unclear. This CDR3 has 11 residues. CDR1 and CDR2 from the germline V gene are LGHDT and YNNKEL (reference sequence). V was clipped by 3 bases and J by 3 bases, with 3 bases between them. The DNA of the CDR3 is TGTGCCAGCAGCCACGGCTACGAGCAGTACTTC. This encodes CASSHGYEQYF.

The gene calls are TRBV9 and TRBJ2-1, with TRBD2 identical over 10 bases. The germline gives CDR1 SGDLS, CDR2 YYNGEE. CDR3 length: 15 residues. V was pared by 0 bases and J by 5 bases, with 2 bases of the junction left unmatched. Here the CDR3 DNA reads TGTGCCAGCAGCGTAGCTAGCGGGGGCCACAATGAGCAGTTCTTC. It codes for CASSVASGGHNEQFF. Looking up the rest from reference TRBV9 and TRBJ2-1 gives the full variable domain: DSGVTQTPKHLITATGQRVTLRCSPRSGDLSVYWYQQSLDQGLQFLIQYYNGEERAKGNILERFSAQQFPDLHSELNLSSLELGDSALYFCASSVASGGHNEQFFGPGTRLTVL.

This chain joins TRBV19 and TRBJ1-6, with 8 bases aligning to TRBD1. J lost 10 bases, V lost 2 bases, and 10 bases had no gene match. The CDR3 covers 16 residues. The germline gives CDR1 LNHDA, CDR2 SQIVND (reference sequence). CDR3 sequence reads: CASSISAGTGISPLHF. CDR3 DNA sequence: TGTGCCAGTAGTATATCGGCCGGGACAGGAATATCACCCCTCCACTTT.

V is TRBV6-2 or TRBV6-3 and J is TRBJ2-7; 7 nucleotides align to TRBD1. Germline loops: CDR1 MNHEY, CDR2 SVGEGT. Trimming at V came to 2 bases and at J to 3 bases, leaving 16 bases not matched to a gene. The CDR3 has 18 amino acids. The CDR3: CASSYDGTDYRRNYEQYF. As DNA, the CDR3 is TGTGCCAGCAGTTACGACGGGACAGATTATAGAAGAAACTACGAGCAGTACTTC.

This clone appeared a single time. This chain links TRBV3-1 (or the pseudogene TRBV3-2) with TRBJ1-2, with 7 positions matching TRBD1. The V gene end was trimmed by 4 bases and the J gene end by 4 bases; junction bases not matched to a gene: 9. The germline CDR1 and CDR2 sequences are LGHDT and YNNKEL (reference sequence). This CDR3 contains 15 residues. The chain's CDR3 is CASSPRTGTSYGYTF. CDR3 nucleotide sequence: TGTGCCAGCAGCCCTCGGACAGGTACGTCCTATGGCTACACCTTC.

This clone was observed once. The gene calls are TRBV11-2 and TRBJ2-1; 16 bases align to TRBD2. The CDR3 totals 16 residues. The germline V gene has CDR1 SGHAT and CDR2 FQNNGV. Unmatched junction bases numbered 3, after V lost 5 bases and J lost 5 bases. The CDR3 DNA sequence: TGTGCCAGCAGCAAGGGACTAGCGGGGGGGAACAATGAGCAGTTCTTC. This codes for CASSKGLAGGNNEQFF.

This chain's CDR3 is CASSLRGAGTGELFF. DNA for the CDR3: TGTGCCAGCAGTTTACGGGGGGCTGGCACCGGGGAGCTGTTTTTT. The chain is built from TRBV27 and TRBJ2-2; the D gene is possibly TRBD2 (7 bases). The CDR3 has 15 residues. V dropped 2 bases and J dropped 4 bases, with 11 bases sitting between them. Germline V lookup: CDR1 MNHEY, CDR2 SMNVEV (reference sequence).

The V gene is TRBV19, the J gene TRBJ2-1; D possibly corresponds to TRBD1 (5 bases). CDR3 size: 17 residues. CDR1 and CDR2 from the germline V gene are LNHDA and SQIVND (reference sequence). V lost 0 bases to trimming and J lost 2 bases, with 14 bases between them. The CDR3 DNA sequence: TGTGCCAGTAGTATAGAACCACAGGATTATACCTACAATGAGCAGTTCTTC. As protein: CASSIEPQDYTYNEQFF.

The V call is TRBV5-4, the J call TRBJ1-4; no clear D gene. Trimming pared 2 bases from V and 5 bases from J, leaving 13 bases between. This CDR3 has 15 amino acids. Germline V CDR1 and CDR2: SGHNT, YYREEE (reference sequence). CDR3 nucleotide sequence: TGTGCCAGCAGCTTTGAAGACGGAGCCAATGAAAAACTGTTTTTT. It encodes CASSFEDGANEKLFF.

The V and J genes are TRBV29-1 and TRBJ1-3; weak D call: TRBD1 (5 bases). V was pared by 6 bases and J by 1 base, with 13 bases between. Looked up from germline, CDR1 is SQVTM and CDR2 is ANQGSEA. This CDR3 is 14 amino acids long. The CDR3 DNA reads TGCAGCGTGGGGGGGGACGATTCTGGAAACACCATATATTTT. Protein sequence: CSVGGDDSGNTIYF.

This clone came up a few times. This chain links TRBV2 with TRBJ2-3; D not certain. The CDR3 consists of 16 residues. CDR1 is SNHLY, CDR2 FYNNEI, per germline. V was clipped by 1 base and J by 4 bases, with 15 bases between them. Here the CDR3 DNA reads TGTGCCAGCAGTGAAGATGGTGGCCAGGCCCCAGATACGCAGTATTTT. It specifies CASSEDGGQAPDTQYF.